The clone carrying this TCR beta chain was detected only a few times. Other DNA sequences in the sample encode the same CDR3. Those enrolled, adults aged about 18 to 89 years, came from 25 or so US areas. Cohorts were assigned according to the clinical history that participants reported. Authors' methods: Amplification with reference gene primers provided the estimates of nucleated cell counts. Assay used: immunoSEQ multiplex PCR; TCRdb lists only in-frame clones, some missing. V, J and clone size are taken as reported in that table, and D and trimming were inferred from the DNA itself. The sample contains about 400,000 clones, approximately 90% of which appear only once. V dropped 3 bases and J dropped 7; count of bases not matched to a gene: 3. CDR1 and CDR2 from the germline V gene are KGHSH and LQKENI. The length of the CDR3 is 13 residues. These data are taken from a study of blood T cell repertoires in COVID-19.

This clonotype was sampled from a woman aged 18 to 35 with acute COVID-19. Sequencing used PBMCs or T cells enriched from blood (not recorded which). This chain connects TRBV18 to TRBJ2-1; 7 bases align to TRBD1. CDR3 residues: CASSPSGGNEQFF. CDR3 nucleotides: TGTGCCAGCTCACCTTCAGGGGGTAATGAGCAGTTCTTC.